This T cell receptor beta chain was recovered during a study of OX40 agonist ivuxolimab in advanced cancers. Study-wide findings and caveats: With doses of 0.1 to 3.0 mg/kg, CD4+ and CD8+ blood T cells had undergone clonal expansion by week 6. Patients with a partial response at 0.1-3.0 mg/kg had among the lowest clonal expansion.

The sampling schedule covered blood at baseline, cycle 4 day 1, and cycle 7 day 1. Comments on this clone: Antigen specificity is unknown.

Assay: immunoSEQ multiplex PCR; the TCRdb copy retains only in-frame clones and omits some. The table shows tens of thousands of clones, with over 80% occurring only once. From germline, CDR1 is SGHRS and CDR2 YFSETQ. The CDR3 totals 13 residues. The trim removed 4 bases at V and 3 bases at J, leaving 4 bases unmatched. The sequence came from an adult with an advanced solid tumor such as melanoma, head and neck, liver or kidney cancer. The genes are TRBV5-1 and TRBJ2-7; the match to TRBD1 covers 7 bases. The material sequenced was CD4+ or CD8+ T cells sorted from blood, taken in a trial of the OX40 agonist ivuxolimab. DNA of the CDR3: TGCGCCAGCAGCGGGGACAGATTCTACGAGCAGTACTTC. Protein product: CASSGDRFYEQYF. Combining the CDR3 with reference TRBV5-1 and TRBJ2-7 gives the whole variable domain KAGVTQTPRYLIKTRGQQVTLSCSPISGHRSVSWYQQTPGQGLQFLFEYFSETQRNKGNFPGRFSGRQFSNSRSEMNVSTLELGDSALYLCASSGDRFYEQYFGPGTRLTVT.